In its sample, the clone carrying this T cell receptor beta chain was seen once. The CDR3 consists of 14 residues. Trimming cost V 4 bases and J 7 bases; bases outside gene matches: 4. Germline V CDR1 and CDR2: SGHVS, FQNEAQ. Per the authors' pipeline: The assay estimated nucleated cells by amplifying reference gene primers. The table came from immunoSEQ multiplex PCR; TCRdb's copy has only in-frame clones and leaves some out. That table gives V, J and clone size, and the DNA gave D and trimming. This sample has about 140,000 clones, with 81% found just once. This entry is derived from a study of blood T cell repertoires in COVID-19. Study background: Acute and convalescent COVID-19 specimens originated in the United States, Italy and Spain. From T cells, B-cell-depleted T cells, or PBMCs came the material, which was cDNA or gDNA.

The sequencing input was peripheral blood. This TCR derives from a human donor in a cohort sampled during active COVID-19. This chain connects TRBV7-8 to TRBJ1-6; 7 bases fit TRBD1. The CDR3 is CASSSGTANSPLHF. The CDR3 DNA sequence: TGTGCCAGCAGCTCCGGGACAGCGAATTCACCCCTCCACTTT.